This TCR beta chain was found in a study of beta chain features in type 1 diabetes. Study-level findings and limits: High-TCR-expressing cells could be over-represented by cDNA sequencing. There were fewer insertions and more deletions at the VDJ junctions of type 1 diabetes patients.

This clone has a handful of counts. Its target is not known. The study reverse transcribed the entire isolated RNA, so it sequenced expressed TCRB transcripts. Produced via immunoSEQ multiplex PCR; TCRdb's table is partial and in-frame only. Altogether nearly 250,000 clones are present, roughly 14% being singletons, with the ten largest covering 0.026%. From germline, CDR1 is SGHTA and CDR2 FQGNSA. The length of the CDR3 is 14 residues. Trimming left V 0 bases short and J 4 bases short, with 6 bases between. The V and J genes are TRBV7-2 and TRBJ2-2; no clear D gene. Sample: naive CD4+ T cells from blood. The clonotype comes from a woman between 40 and 55 years old in good health. The CDR3 region is CASSLAYSTGELFF. CDR3 nucleotides: TGTGCCAGCAGCTTAGCTTACAGCACCGGGGAGCTGTTTTTT. The full variable domain, its missing parts supplied by reference TRBV7-2 and TRBJ2-2, is GAGVSQSPSNKVTEKGKDVELRCDPISGHTALYWYRQSLGQGLEFLIYFQGNSAPDKSGLPSDRFSAERTGGSVSTLTIQRTQQEDSAVYLCASSLAYSTGELFFGEGSRLTVL.